This TCR beta chain was sequenced during a study of T cell responses to AZD1222 COVID-19 vaccine (dated by TCRdb to the early 2020s). Broadly, across the study: AZD1222 recipients with second doses at about 4 weeks or about 12 weeks were pooled, because spike-specific TCR depth and breadth did not differ between schedules. TCR sequencing was performed for about 250 trial participants, of whom around 200 were given two doses of AZD1222 and roughly 25 were given two doses of MenACWY control vaccine. Enrollment into the trials was organized by age into subgroups of 18-55, 56-69 and 70-plus years, and those subgroups contained about 160, 30 and 59 TCR-sequenced participants, respectively.

General findings and caveats noted by the study authors: Because no day 14 peak-response samples were available, repertoires were characterized only after the peak T cell response. Only six or seven AZD1222 recipients were SARS-CoV-2 seropositive at baseline, limiting conclusions about previously exposed vaccinees. Nearly half of unique spike-specific TCRs reportedly recognized epitopes outside regions mutated in the B.1.351 and B.1.1.7 variants. Participants were mostly white British, with more females than males. The authors suggested clonal diversity may have been underestimated. Spike-specific TCR breadth and depth rose significantly after two AZD1222 doses compared with day 0 and with MenACWY recipients. The whole spike protein was spanned by vaccine-associated CD4 TCRs, and dominant responses were seen in regions 160-218 and 743-854. The 56-69-year group was small, and its depth increase did not reach significance, likely because of low power.

The CDR3 regions of human TCRbeta chains were analyzed by immunosequencing. As for the original processing: Repertoire TCRs were checked for matches against a reference library of SARS-CoV-2-specific TCRs that had been generated using the MIRA antigen-specificity platform. Breadth meant the fraction of unique TCRs that were SARS-CoV-2-associated, whereas depth meant the fraction of total T cells that were SARS-CoV-2-associated. Using the MIRA data, each spike-specific TCR was mapped to the spike region that the TCR reacts to and placed in a CD4 or CD8 class. Log10-transformed breadth and depth values were compared by one-way ANOVA with Sidak's multiple comparisons tests. In TCRdb, the immuneACCESS table is reduced to in-frame sequences with V and J assigned. These tables do not hold every clone; where another copy was compared, an unresolved V gene accounts for under half, and the others remain unexplained. That table is the source of V, J and clone size, and D and trimming were worked out from the DNA. The sample contains around 63,000 clones, about 85% of them found a single time. The top ten clones comprise approximately 18% of the sample.

Deletion took 0 bases off V and 3 bases off J, with a span of 7 bases between the germline ends. CDR1 and CDR2 were assigned from the germline V gene as SGHTS and YDEGEE. From the cysteine up to the phenylalanine, the CDR3 has a length of 13 residues. The sequence is cut down to CDR3 DNA, 39 bases in frame from base 1. The sample's time point label is to be understood as: baseline before first vaccination. Vaccinee samples were obtained from the UK trials COV001 and COV002, which included a single-blind randomized controlled phase 2/3 trial of AZD1222 (ChAdOx1 nCoV-19) in healthy adults. Trial participant PBMC samples were collected at day 0 and day 28 after the second dose for TCRbeta chain sequencing. Details on this clone: Its antigen is still unknown. Per-base quality was not reported, and no clone a single base away is much larger than it.

The sequence derives from an adult in good health. The chain was built from TRBV5-8 and TRBJ2-7; there is no confident call for the D gene. Sequencing used peripheral blood, obtained on day 0 of AZD1222 vaccination. Read as DNA, the sequence is TGTGCCAGCAGCTTGGGGCAGTACTACGAGCAGTACTTC. This yields the protein CASSLGQYYEQYF.